This T cell receptor beta chain was sequenced during a study of blood T cell repertoires in COVID-19. Overall study: Acute and convalescent COVID-19 samples came from the United States, Italy and Spain. PBMCs, B-cell-depleted T cells, or T cells were the source of the cDNA or gDNA that made up the material.

The repertoire was sequenced with immunoSEQ multiplex PCR; TCRdb's copy has only in-frame clones and lacks some. Among roughly 61,000 clones listed, around 90% were seen once. Sample: peripheral blood. This sequence was found in a man older than 75 with acute or convalescent COVID-19.

CDR3 nucleotide sequence: TGTGCCAGCAGCCAAGGACAGGGTTTTGGCTACACCTTC. This sequence encodes CASSQGQGFGYTF. The chain has TRBV3-1 (or the pseudogene TRBV3-2) and TRBJ1-2; 7 bases match TRBD1. The V gene end was trimmed by 1 base and the J gene end by 7 bases; junction bases not matched to a gene: 3. Germline V gene lookup returns CDR1 LGHDT and CDR2 YNNKEL (reference sequence). The CDR3 consists of 13 residues.